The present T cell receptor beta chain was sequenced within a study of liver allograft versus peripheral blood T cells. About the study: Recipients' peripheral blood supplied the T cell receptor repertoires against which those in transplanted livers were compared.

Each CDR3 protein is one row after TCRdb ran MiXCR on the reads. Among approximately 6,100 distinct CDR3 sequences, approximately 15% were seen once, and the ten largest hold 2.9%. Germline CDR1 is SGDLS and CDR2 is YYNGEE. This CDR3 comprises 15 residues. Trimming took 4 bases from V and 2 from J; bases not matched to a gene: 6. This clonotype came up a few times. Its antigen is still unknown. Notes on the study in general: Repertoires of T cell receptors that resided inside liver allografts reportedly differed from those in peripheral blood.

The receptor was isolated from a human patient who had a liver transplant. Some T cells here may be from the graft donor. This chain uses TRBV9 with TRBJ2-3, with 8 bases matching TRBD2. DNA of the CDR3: TGTGCCAGCAGCCCCGCGGGAGGAGCCACAGATACGCAGTATTTT. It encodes CASSPAGGATDTQYF. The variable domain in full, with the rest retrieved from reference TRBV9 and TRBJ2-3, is DSGVTQTPKHLITATGQRVTLRCSPRSGDLSVYWYQQSLDQGLQFLIQYYNGEERAKGNILERFSAQQFPDLHSELNLSSLELGDSALYFCASSPAGGATDTQYFGPGTRLTVL.